Below, 26 T cell receptor beta chains from the same sample are listed, as sequenced in a study of blood T cells in healthy people across ages. With a J-beta primer mix and a sample-barcoded 5' primer, a second PCR ran 7 to 11 cycles. TCRdb reanalysed the 5' RACE reads using MiXCR and keeps one entry per CDR3 protein. There are roughly 500,000 distinct CDR3 sequences in the sample; 25% to 30% occur only once, and about 18% lies in the top ten. Input material: blood. The receptors here all came from a woman aged 65 to 85 in good health.

This clonotype was seen many times. The chain recombines TRBV9 with TRBJ2-1, with 13 bases fitting TRBD2. The ends lost 0 bases at V and 9 bases at J; junction bases unmatched: 3. Germline CDR1 is SGDLS and CDR2 is YYNGEE. The CDR3 extends over 15 amino acids. The CDR3 loop is CASSVDTSGGVEQFF. CDR3 DNA sequence: TGTGCCAGCAGCGTAGACACTAGCGGGGGGGTTGAGCAGTTCTTC.

This clonotype was observed a single time. This rearrangement joins TRBV7-2 to TRBJ1-4, with D hard to call. The CDR3 is 15 residues long. The germline V gene has CDR1 SGHTA and CDR2 FQGNSA. V dropped 4 bases and J dropped 5 bases, with 14 bases sitting between them. CDR3 bases: TGTGCCAGCAGCTCGCAGACGGGAATAAATGAAAAACTGTTTTTT. It yields the protein CASSSQTGINEKLFF.

The chain employs TRBV20-1 and TRBJ2-5; no reliable D call. Germline CDR1 reads DFQATT; CDR2 reads SNEGSKA (reference sequence). V lost 6 bases, J lost 1 base, and 12 bases lay in between. The CDR3 totals 13 residues. The CDR3 protein is CSAPPLPQETQYF. DNA of the CDR3: TGCAGTGCGCCCCCGTTACCCCAAGAGACCCAGTACTTC.

This chain links TRBV12-5 with TRBJ1-1, with D unresolved. The germline V and J ends were trimmed by 3 bases and 3 bases, with 8 bases remaining between them. The CDR3 has 13 residues. Germline CDR1 LGHNT, CDR2 FRNRAP. The CDR3 DNA reads TGTGCTAGTGGTTTCTCATCTTACACTGAAGCTTTCTTT. Amino acids: CASGFSSYTEAFF.

With regard to this clonotype: Germline is not matched at one junction end, which may reflect a read error. The rearrangement uses TRBV5-1 and TRBJ2-3; D gene unclear. Germline V gene lookup returns CDR1 SGHRS and CDR2 YFSETQ. This CDR3 is 14 amino acids long. Here the CDR3 DNA reads TGCGCCAGCAGCTTGGGAGTTCTCACAGATGCGCAGTATTTT. It translates to CASSLGVLTDAQYF.

The chain recombines TRBV5-6 with TRBJ2-2, with 8 nucleotides matching TRBD2. The germline CDR1 and CDR2 sequences are SGHDT and YYEEEE. The CDR3 covers 15 residues. With 7 bases clipped from V and 7 bases from J, the junction kept 12 bases outside the gene matches. CDR3 loop: CASGTRRVASGELFF. The CDR3 nucleotides are TGTGCCAGCGGGACTAGAAGGGTAGCGAGCGGGGAGCTGTTTTTT.

The rearrangement uses TRBV5-1 and TRBJ2-1; unclear D gene. Germline V gene sequence: CDR1 SGHRS, CDR2 YFSETQ. There are 12 residues in the CDR3. Between the trimmed V and J ends, which lost 0 bases and 12 bases, there was a span of 10 bases. The CDR3 region is CASSLVESGQFF. The DNA of the CDR3 is TGCGCCAGCAGCTTGGTAGAGAGTGGGCAGTTCTTC.

This clonotype was seen repeatedly, ten times or more. The rearrangement links TRBV7-2 to TRBJ2-5; D is perhaps TRBD1 (6 bases). The germline V and J ends were trimmed by 1 base and 5 bases, with 11 bases remaining between them. The CDR3 has 14 residues. Germline V gene lookup returns CDR1 SGHTA and CDR2 FQGNSA. This CDR3 reads CASSLGGPWETQYF. The CDR3 DNA is TGTGCCAGCAGCTTAGGGGGGCCTTGGGAGACCCAGTACTTC. Filled out from reference TRBV7-2 and TRBJ2-5, the complete variable domain reads GAGVSQSPSNKVTEKGKDVELRCDPISGHTALYWYRQSLGQGLEFLIYFQGNSAPDKSGLPSDRFSAERTGGSVSTLTIQRTQQEDSAVYLCASSLGGPWETQYFGPGTRLLVL.

This chain connects TRBV7-2 to TRBJ1-2; D is unclear. CDR1 and CDR2 from the germline V gene are SGHTA and FQGNSA. Trimming took 5 bases from V and 5 from J, leaving 12 bases between them. The CDR3 extends over 13 amino acids. The CDR3 sequence is CASSPSALYGYTF. CDR3 nucleotides: TGTGCCAGCAGCCCATCCGCACTTTATGGCTACACCTTC.

This clonotype was counted a few times. This chain joins TRBV5-1 and TRBJ2-1, with no clear D. The CDR3 contains 13 residues. V was trimmed by 2 bases and J by 3 bases, leaving 6 bases between them. Germline loops: CDR1 SGHRS, CDR2 YFSETQ. CDR3 sequence: CASSLANYNEQFF. CDR3 in DNA: TGCGCCAGCAGCTTAGCCAACTACAATGAGCAGTTCTTC.

The CDR3 DNA reads as TGCAGTGCTGCCAAGGGGGGGGACCACAATGAGCAGTTCTTC. Translating gives CSAAKGGDHNEQFF. This chain joins TRBV20-1 and TRBJ2-1; D may be TRBD2 (7 bases). Germline lookup yields CDR1 DFQATT and CDR2 SNEGSKA (reference sequence). This CDR3 comprises 14 residues. V was clipped by 5 bases and J by 5 bases, with 16 bases between them.

This clonotype was seen a handful of times. The gene calls are TRBV4-2 and TRBJ2-7; unclear D gene. CDR1 is LGHNA, CDR2 YNFKEQ, per germline. The CDR3 runs 12 residues. V lost 1 base and J 5 bases, leaving 6 bases between the germline ends. CDR3 coding DNA: TGTGCCAGCAGCCAAGTGTGGGACGAGCAGTACTTC. It specifies CASSQVWDEQYF.

A few counts support this clonotype. The rearrangement uses TRBV5-1 and TRBJ2-6; D could derive from TRBD1 or TRBD2 (5 bases each). Germline V gene data show CDR1 as SGHRS and CDR2 as YFSETQ. The CDR3 consists of 17 residues. V lost 2 bases and J lost 0, with 12 bases in between. The CDR3 reads CASSLVGPYSGANVLTF. DNA of the CDR3: TGCGCCAGCAGCTTAGTGGGACCCTACTCTGGGGCCAACGTCCTGACTTTC.

The chain recombines TRBV7-2 with TRBJ2-5; D is possibly TRBD1 (5 bases). CDR3 size: 14 residues. Trimming removed 2 bases at V and 4 bases at J, with 11 bases between. Germline V gene sequence: CDR1 SGHTA, CDR2 FQGNSA. CDR3 sequence (DNA): TGTGCCAGCAGCTTACCGACAGTCTCAGAGACCCAGTACTTC. Amino acid sequence: CASSLPTVSETQYF.

The sample holds a few counts of this clonotype. The chain links TRBV11-2 to TRBJ1-2; D uncertain. The CDR3 loop spans 14 amino acids. Germline lookup yields CDR1 SGHAT and CDR2 FQNNGV. Between the trimmed V and J ends, which lost 1 base and 8 bases, there was a span of 14 bases. The CDR3 DNA sequence: TGTGCCAGCAGCTTAGTCCGGGGATTGGGAGGCTACACCTTC. Protein: CASSLVRGLGGYTF.

The chain uses TRBV4-2 and TRBJ2-5; 10 bases map to TRBD1. Losses at the gene ends were 3 bases for V and 10 bases for J; bases not matched to a gene: 2. This CDR3 spans 12 amino acids. CDR1 is LGHNA and CDR2 is YNFKEQ in the germline V gene. CDR3 in amino acids: CASSQDRGIQYF. The CDR3 nucleotides read TGTGCCAGCAGCCAGGACAGGGGGATCCAGTACTTC.

This clonotype was counted once. J is TRBJ1-1 and V is TRBV4-3; D remains ambiguous. Trimming removed 6 bases from V and 7 bases from J, with 15 bases in between. The CDR3 runs 13 residues. The germline V gene encodes CDR1 LGHNA and CDR2 YSLEER. For the CDR3, the DNA is TGCGCCAGCAGGTTTAACTTTTTGGGTGAAGCTTTCTTT. Its translation: CASRFNFLGEAFF.

This clonotype was counted between two and nine times. This chain links TRBV25-1 with TRBJ2-5, with 9 bases that match TRBD1. The J segment lost 5 bases and the V segment lost 2 bases, leaving 12 bases of the junction unmatched. The CDR3 loop spans 17 amino acids. Germline V gene lookup returns CDR1 MGHDK and CDR2 SYGVNS. The CDR3 loop reads CASSEGGTGSFVETQYF. CDR3 nucleotide sequence: TGTGCCAGCAGTGAAGGGGGGACAGGGTCCTTTGTGGAGACCCAGTACTTC.

This clonotype was seen only a few times. This sequence joins TRBV6-5 and TRBJ1-2, with a possible D match to TRBD1 (5 bases). Germline V gene lookup returns CDR1 MNHEY and CDR2 SVGAGI. The CDR3 consists of 15 residues. Deletions cut 0 bases from V and 4 bases from J, with 12 bases between. The CDR3 nucleotides are TGTGCCAGCAGTTACTCGGTTACAGGTTCCTATGGCTACACCTTC. It translates to CASSYSVTGSYGYTF.

The V gene is TRBV20-1, the J gene TRBJ2-1; 12 positions match TRBD2. V lost 6 bases, J lost 4 bases, and 7 bases stayed unmatched. The CDR3 runs 15 residues. Germline values: CDR1 DFQATT, CDR2 SNEGSKA (reference sequence). In DNA form, the CDR3 reads TGCAGTGCATCCCGGCTAGCGGGGGGGTACAATGAGCAGTTCTTC. This codes for CSASRLAGGYNEQFF.

Concerning this clonotype: Germline and junction disagree at one end, which may indicate a read error. The chain combines TRBV9 with TRBJ2-7; D possibly corresponds to TRBD2 (5 bases). Germline lookup yields CDR1 SGDLS and CDR2 YYNGEE. The CDR3 consists of 13 residues. CDR3 DNA: TGTGCCAGCAGCGTAGGTGCAGACTACGAGCAGAACTTC. Translation gives CASSVGADYEQNF.

The gene calls are TRBV7-2 and TRBJ2-5, with 11 bases that match TRBD2. V trimming: 5 bases; J trimming: 4 bases; junction bases outside the gene matches: 9. This CDR3 is 16 amino acids long. Germline loops: CDR1 SGHTA, CDR2 FQGNSA. The CDR3 DNA follows: TGTACCAGCAGCCAATTCCTAGCGGGGGGTGGAGAGACCCAGTACTTC. Translating it yields CTSSQFLAGGGETQYF. The whole variable domain, filled in from reference TRBV7-2 and TRBJ2-5, reads GAGVSQSPSNKVTEKGKDVELRCDPISGHTALYWYRQSLGQGLEFLIYFQGNSAPDKSGLPSDRFSAERTGGSVSTLTIQRTQQEDSAVYLCTSSQFLAGGGETQYFGPGTRLLVL.

A word on this clonotype: Lacking the conserved final phenylalanine or tryptophan, this CDR3 likely reflects a read error. The rearrangement joins TRBV5-6 to TRBJ1-2; D is ambiguous. The V end lost 3 bases, the J end lost 3 bases, and 3 bases lay between the germline ends. The germline CDR1 and CDR2 sequences are SGHDT and YYEEEE. The CDR3 covers 11 residues. The CDR3: CASSSDYGYTL. The CDR3 bases are TGTGCCAGCAGCTCCGACTATGGCTACACCCTC.

The rearrangement uses TRBV5-1 and TRBJ2-3; 15 bases are shared with TRBD2. CDR3 length: 17 residues. V lost 4 bases and J lost 0; bases outside the gene matches: 3. From germline, CDR1 is SGHRS and CDR2 YFSETQ. CDR3 sequence reads: CASSPGLAGGSTDTQYF. CDR3 coding DNA: TGCGCCAGCAGCCCAGGACTAGCGGGGGGGAGCACAGATACGCAGTATTTT.

This clonotype has a handful of counts. V and J are TRBV4-2 and TRBJ1-2, with D perhaps matching TRBD1 (6 bases). The CDR3 is made up of 16 amino acids. Germline V gene data show CDR1 as LGHNA and CDR2 as YNFKEQ. V gave up 4 bases and J gave up 1 base, with 16 bases separating them. CDR3 in DNA: TGTGCCAGCAGCCCCCAAACAGGGCTGTATAACTATGGCTACACCTTC. It specifies CASSPQTGLYNYGYTF.

This clonotype appeared once. The chain links TRBV20-1 to TRBJ2-1, with 8 bases aligning to TRBD2. Per the germline V gene, CDR1 is DFQATT and CDR2 is SNEGSKA (reference sequence). This CDR3 region has 15 residues. After removal of 3 bases from V and 3 bases from J, the junction contained 7 bases not matched to a gene. Here the CDR3 reads CSARSAAGGYNEQFF. The CDR3 DNA reads TGCAGTGCTAGGAGCGCGGCGGGGGGCTACAATGAGCAGTTCTTC.